One sample yielded the 20 T cell receptor beta chains listed below, sequenced in a study of quantifying T cell responses using KT2 cells. Across the study: cDNA was made from DNase-treated RNA using alpha and beta constant primers.

An oligo carrying a UMI was ligated to the cDNA 3' end. An equimolar mix of RC1.1 and RC1.2 primed the beta chain across TRBC1 and TRBC2. TCRdb reprocessed the UMI-ligation and nested PCR reads via MiXCR and lists one record per CDR3 protein. The table lists about 50,000 distinct CDR3 sequences, 11% of them singletons. Sequencing was performed on PBMCs spiked with cells of the T cell clone KT2. These receptors were taken from a human donor.

This clonotype was counted ten times or more. The rearrangement links TRBV7-2 to TRBJ2-1, with a weak D call TRBD2 (5 bases). Germline V gene data show CDR1 as SGHTA and CDR2 as FQGNSA. Between the trimmed V and J ends, which lost 7 bases and 4 bases, there was a span of 17 bases. This CDR3 has 15 amino acids. The CDR3: CASTFTGWGYNEQFF. The CDR3 DNA reads as TGTGCCAGCACCTTCACGGGGTGGGGATACAATGAGCAGTTCTTC.

The rearrangement links TRBV7-2 to TRBJ2-7, with D possibly TRBD2 on 6 matching bases. The CDR3 covers 15 residues. Germline CDR1 SGHTA, CDR2 FQGNSA. Trimming shortened V by 5 bases and J by 2 bases, and 16 bases separated the two germline ends. The CDR3 DNA follows: TGTGCCAGCAGCCCCCGAGGAGGGTTTCCCTACGAGCAGTACTTC. It specifies CASSPRGGFPYEQYF. The complete variable domain, with remaining parts taken from reference TRBV7-2 and TRBJ2-7, reads GAGVSQSPSNKVTEKGKDVELRCDPISGHTALYWYRQSLGQGLEFLIYFQGNSAPDKSGLPSDRFSAERTGGSVSTLTIQRTQQEDSAVYLCASSPRGGFPYEQYFGPGTRLTVT.

This clonotype was seen many times. CDR3 protein: CASGPEGKKYNEQFF. The CDR3 coding sequence is TGTGCCAGCGGTCCCGAGGGGAAAAAGTACAATGAGCAGTTCTTC. The chain recombines TRBV21-1 with TRBJ2-1; the table's D call of TRBD1 was not tested on the DNA. TRBV21-1 is assigned pseudogene status. The CDR3 covers 15 residues.

This clonotype was recorded many times. The chain links TRBV14 to TRBJ1-1, with a weak D call TRBD1 (5 bases). V lost 2 bases to trimming and J lost 1 base, with 29 bases between them. CDR1 is SGHDN and CDR2 is FVKESK in the germline V gene. CDR3 length equals 21 residues. The CDR3 protein is CASSQQATLPWVGVWNTEAFF. Written as DNA, the CDR3 is TGTGCCAGCAGCCAACAAGCTACCCTCCCTTGGGTGGGGGTTTGGAACACTGAAGCTTTCTTT.

The J gene is TRBJ1-4, the V gene TRBV20-1, with D uncertain. Per germline, CDR1 DFQATT and CDR2 SNEGSKA (reference sequence). The V end lost 3 bases, the J end lost 3 bases, and 14 bases lay between the germline ends. The CDR3 is 15 amino acids. The chain's CDR3 is CSARYSRWANEKLFF. The CDR3 nucleotides read TGCAGTGCTAGGTACAGCCGTTGGGCTAATGAAAAACTGTTTTTT.

A remark on this clonotype: One end of the junction fails to match germline, which may point to a read error. The chain carries TRBV5-1 and TRBJ1-2, with D possibly TRBD1 on 5 matching bases. CDR3 length: 14 residues. Germline CDR1 is SGHRS and CDR2 is YFSETQ. CDR3 sequence reads: CVSSFRDGNYGYTF. The CDR3 DNA reads TGCGTCAGCAGCTTCCGGGACGGGAACTATGGCTACACCTTC.

DNA of the CDR3: TGCGCCAGCAGCCGAATGGACAGGTCAGGGGACATTCAGTACTTC. Amino acid sequence: CASSRMDRSGDIQYF. The chain is built from TRBV5-1 and TRBJ2-4; 7 bases map to TRBD1. V was pared by 4 bases and J by 8 bases, with 12 bases of the junction left unmatched. The CDR3 runs to 15 residues. Germline CDR1 is SGHRS and CDR2 is YFSETQ. The full variable domain, completed using reference TRBV5-1 and TRBJ2-4, is KAGVTQTPRYLIKTRGQQVTLSCSPISGHRSVSWYQQTPGQGLQFLFEYFSETQRNKGNFPGRFSGRQFSNSRSEMNVSTLELGDSALYLCASSRMDRSGDIQYFGAGTRLSVL.

This clonotype was recorded at least ten times. The rearrangement uses TRBV7-3 and TRBJ2-5; 8 nucleotides line up with TRBD2. V shed 5 bases, J shed 4 bases, and the junction held 12 bases outside the gene matches. CDR1 is SGHTA and CDR2 is FQGTGA in the germline V gene. The CDR3 has 16 residues. The CDR3 bases are TGTGCCAGCAGCGCGTTTGAGTTGCGGGAGGCAGAGACCCAGTACTTC. It encodes CASSAFELREAETQYF.

This rearrangement joins TRBV2 to TRBJ2-1; 9 nucleotides match TRBD2. Trimming removed 5 bases from V and 9 bases from J; junction bases left unmatched: 8. This CDR3 comprises 14 residues. The V gene's germline CDR1 is SNHLY and CDR2 FYNNEI. Here the CDR3 DNA reads TGTGCCAGCAGTCCTAGCGGGGTGAGCCGTGAGCAGTTCTTC. Protein product: CASSPSGVSREQFF.

The chain uses TRBV12-3 or TRBV12-4 and TRBJ1-1, with a tentative D call TRBD1 (5 bases). V lost 7 bases and J 6 bases, leaving 15 bases between the germline ends. CDR3 length equals 13 residues. CDR3 nucleotides: TGTGCCAGCACCACCACTGAAGGGGCTGAAGCTTTCTTT. Translation gives CASTTTEGAEAFF.

This clonotype was detected only a few times. The CDR3 bases are TGTGCCACCAGCAGAAGGTGGGACAGGGAAGTTCGAGAGCAGTTCTTC. It codes for CATSRRWDREVREQFF. The rearrangement joins TRBV15 to TRBJ2-1, with 9 bases fitting TRBD1. The CDR3 loop spans 16 amino acids. The V gene end was trimmed by 2 bases and the J gene end by 10 bases; junction bases not matched to a gene: 12. CDR1 and CDR2 (germline): LNHNV, YYDKDF (reference sequence).

This chain joins TRBV29-1 and TRBJ2-1, with 10 bases that match TRBD2. This CDR3 has 13 residues. Trimming cost V 5 bases and J 10 bases; bases outside gene matches: 8. Per germline, CDR1 SQVTM and CDR2 ANQGSEA. The CDR3, as DNA: TGCAGCGTTTTGAGCGGGGGGGCAGGAGAGCAGTTCTTC. Its protein product is CSVLSGGAGEQFF.

The chain couples TRBV5-4 to TRBJ2-3; 11 positions agree with TRBD2. Per germline, CDR1 SGHNT and CDR2 YYREEE (reference sequence). The CDR3 consists of 18 residues. Trimming at V came to 0 bases and at J to 2 bases, leaving 8 bases not matched to a gene. The CDR3, as DNA: TGTGCCAGCAGCTTGGCGTCTAGCGGGGGGCCCTCCACAGATACGCAGTATTTT. It specifies CASSLASSGGPSTDTQYF.

This clonotype has more than one count but fewer than ten. This chain uses TRBV29-1 with TRBJ1-2, with 8 bases fitting TRBD1. Unmatched junction bases numbered 11, after V lost 1 base and J lost 4 bases. The germline CDR1 and CDR2 sequences are SQVTM and ANQGSEA. The CDR3 covers 16 residues. DNA for the CDR3: TGCAGCGTTGAAGCCCGCCTGGACAGGGAGGTCTATGGCTACACCTTC. Amino acid sequence: CSVEARLDREVYGYTF.

This clonotype came up a few times. The chain is built from TRBV9 and TRBJ1-6; unclear D gene. Trimming pared 3 bases from V and 7 bases from J, leaving 8 bases between. The CDR3 runs to 13 residues. Germline CDR1 SGDLS, CDR2 YYNGEE. CDR3 region: CASSAHWNSPLHF. Here the CDR3 DNA reads TGTGCCAGCAGCGCACACTGGAATTCACCCCTCCACTTT.

This clonotype was seen many times. This chain connects TRBV6-2 or TRBV6-3 to TRBJ2-5; 9 bases are shared with TRBD2. Unmatched junction bases numbered 7, after V lost 4 bases and J lost 7 bases. CDR3 length equals 14 residues. Germline V CDR1 and CDR2: MNHEY, SVGEGT. CDR3 DNA: TGTGCCAGCAGTTTTAGCGGGAGACAGGCGACCCAGTACTTC. This gives the protein CASSFSGRQATQYF.

The rearrangement uses TRBV6-1 and TRBJ1-1; D remains ambiguous. Germline values: CDR1 MNHNS, CDR2 SASEGT. The CDR3 sequence is 13 residues long. Deletions cut 6 bases from V and 1 base from J, with 9 bases between. CDR3 DNA: TGTGCCAGCAGCGTACAACAGAACACTGAAGCTTTCTTT. Translating it yields CASSVQQNTEAFF.

This clonotype was detected only once. A much more abundant neighbour one base away suggests this may be a read error. The chain employs TRBV3-1 and TRBJ2-7; 8 bases agree with TRBD1. Germline V gene data show CDR1 as LGHDT and CDR2 as YNNKEL (reference sequence). CDR3 length: 14 amino acids. CDR3 coding DNA: TGTGTCAGCAGCCACCCAGGGGGCGCATACGAGCAGTACTTC. Its translation is CVSSHPGGAYEQYF.

This clonotype was found many times. The chain links TRBV12-3 or TRBV12-4 to TRBJ2-7; no reliable D call. CDR3 length: 13 residues. The V and J ends lost 2 bases and 2 bases respectively, with 7 bases between them. The CDR3 nucleotides are TGTGCCAGCAGTTTATATTTCCCCTACGAGCAGTACTTC. It is translated as CASSLYFPYEQYF.

The table lists this clonotype with many counts. The chain joins TRBV2 to TRBJ1-6; 10 nucleotides align to TRBD1. Losses at the gene ends were 7 bases for V and 9 bases for J; bases not matched to a gene: 9. The CDR3 totals 15 residues. The germline CDR1 and CDR2 sequences are SNHLY and FYNNEI. The CDR3 spells CASTITTGGGSPLHF. CDR3 DNA sequence: TGTGCCAGCACCATAACGACAGGGGGCGGTTCACCCCTCCACTTT.